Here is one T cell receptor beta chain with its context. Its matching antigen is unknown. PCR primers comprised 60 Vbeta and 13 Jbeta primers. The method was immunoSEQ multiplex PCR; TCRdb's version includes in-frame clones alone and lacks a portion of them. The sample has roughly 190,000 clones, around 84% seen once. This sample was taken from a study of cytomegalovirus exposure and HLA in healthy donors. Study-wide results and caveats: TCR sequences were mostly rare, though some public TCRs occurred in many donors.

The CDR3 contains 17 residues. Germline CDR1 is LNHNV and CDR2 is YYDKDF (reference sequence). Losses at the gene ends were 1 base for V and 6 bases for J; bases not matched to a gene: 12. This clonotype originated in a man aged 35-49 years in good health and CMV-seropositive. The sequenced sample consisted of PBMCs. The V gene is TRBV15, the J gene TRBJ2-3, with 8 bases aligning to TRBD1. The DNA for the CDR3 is TGTGCCACCAGCAGAGTATCGGGACAGGCCATTGTGGATACGCAGTATTTT. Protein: CATSRVSGQAIVDTQYF.